This entry lists 14 T cell receptor beta chains sequenced from one sample in a study of naive and memory T cell subsets. Ligated cDNA underwent four rounds of PCR with nested alpha and beta constant region primers and SP2. TCRdb fed the 5' RACE reads into MiXCR, producing one record per CDR3 protein. The repertoire holds more than 50,000 distinct CDR3 sequences, with around 7.7% as singletons. A UMI-containing oligonucleotide was joined by 3' ligation to the TCR cDNA template. The receptor source for this set is a male donor in good health.

This clonotype has just a few counts. This chain links TRBV19 with TRBJ1-5; 7 positions match TRBD1. With V trimmed by 10 bases and J by 0 bases, 3 bases remained unmatched. The CDR3 totals 13 residues. Per the germline V gene, CDR1 is LNHDA and CDR2 is SQIVND (reference sequence). The CDR3 DNA is TGTGCCACAGGGACAGCTAGCAATCAGCCCCAGCATTTT. This codes for CATGTASNQPQHF.

This clonotype was seen at least ten times. J is TRBJ2-1 and V is TRBV6-5, with 7 bases that match TRBD2. Germline-derived CDR1 and CDR2 are MNHEY and SVGAGI. The CDR3 extends over 12 amino acids. Trimming removed 2 bases from V and 8 bases from J; junction bases left unmatched: 0. CDR3 region: CASSYGGDEQFF. CDR3 sequence (DNA): TGTGCCAGCAGTTACGGGGGGGATGAGCAGTTCTTC.

This clonotype was picked up a small number of times. The V gene is TRBV5-4, the J gene TRBJ2-7, with D unresolved. In germline, CDR1 is SGHNT, CDR2 YYREEE (reference sequence). Trimming shortened V by 2 bases and J by 2 bases, and 8 bases separated the two germline ends. The CDR3 has 13 amino acids. The CDR3 loop reads CASSFDGPYEQYF. CDR3 coding DNA: TGTGCCAGCAGCTTTGACGGACCCTACGAGCAGTACTTC.

This clonotype was seen ten or more times. The chain joins TRBV29-1 to TRBJ1-1, with 7 positions matching TRBD1. V lost 6 bases, J lost 4 bases, and 8 bases stayed unmatched. CDR3 size: 13 residues. Germline V gene lookup returns CDR1 SQVTM and CDR2 ANQGSEA. DNA of the CDR3: TGCAGCGTGTCGAGGGGGCGCGTCACTGAAGCTTTCTTT. Amino acid sequence: CSVSRGRVTEAFF.

This clonotype was detected a few times. The V gene is TRBV12-3 or TRBV12-4, the J gene TRBJ2-4; the match to TRBD1 covers 10 bases. The V segment lost 7 bases and the J segment 5 bases; nucleotides outside the gene matches: 5. The CDR3 spans 14 residues. CDR3 sequence: CASIPTGGENIQYF. In DNA form, the CDR3 reads TGTGCCAGCATTCCGACAGGGGGCGAAAACATTCAGTACTTC.

There are many counts of this clonotype. The V call is TRBV29-1, the J call TRBJ2-3; D remains ambiguous. The ends were cut back, 3 bases at V and 1 base at J, with 11 bases in the middle. This CDR3 is built from 14 residues. Germline V gene lookup returns CDR1 SQVTM and CDR2 ANQGSEA. The CDR3, as DNA: TGCAGCGTTGAGATTGGACGGGGCACAGATACGCAGTATTTT. Protein sequence: CSVEIGRGTDTQYF.

This clonotype was detected a few times. The CDR3 sequence is CASSFIRGGEQYF. As DNA, the CDR3 is TGTGCCAGCAGCTTTATTCGGGGTGGCGAGCAGTACTTC. The chain has TRBV11-2 and TRBJ2-7; TRBD2 is a possible D gene (5 bases). Trimming took off 3 bases at V and 6 bases at J, with 12 bases between the two ends. CDR3 length equals 13 residues. CDR1 and CDR2 (germline): SGHAT, FQNNGV.

This clonotype was seen a few times. The chain joins TRBV19 to TRBJ2-1; TRBD2 agrees at 11 bases. Germline V lookup: CDR1 LNHDA, CDR2 SQIVND (reference sequence). Trimming took 3 bases from V and 5 from J; bases not matched to a gene: 3. This CDR3 region has 15 residues. CDR3: CASSITSGSNNEQFF. As DNA, the CDR3 is TGTGCCAGTAGTATTACTAGCGGGAGCAACAATGAGCAGTTCTTC.

This clonotype was counted only a few times. The chain couples TRBV5-6 to TRBJ2-2, with 7 positions matching TRBD2. In germline, CDR1 is SGHDT, CDR2 YYEEEE. The junction had 14 bases not matched to a gene; V was cut back by 4 bases and J by 2 bases. The CDR3 sequence is 18 residues long. CDR3 residues: CASSNVSPGGANTGELFF. The CDR3 DNA follows: TGTGCCAGCAGCAACGTATCCCCGGGGGGAGCAAACACCGGGGAGCTGTTTTTT.

This rearrangement joins TRBV6-6 to TRBJ1-2; D might be TRBD1 (6 bases). The CDR3 sequence is 16 residues long. V was cut by 4 bases and J by 5 bases, with 20 bases left in between. Germline V gives CDR1 MNHNY, CDR2 SVGAGI (reference sequence). In DNA form, the CDR3 reads TGTGCCAGCAGTTCCAGGACCAGGGGAATAGGTTATGGCTACACCTTC. This gives the protein CASSSRTRGIGYGYTF.

This clonotype was detected a few times. V and J are TRBV29-1 and TRBJ2-7; 10 nucleotides align to TRBD1. With 4 bases clipped from V and 0 bases from J, the junction kept 15 bases outside the gene matches. Germline loops: CDR1 SQVTM, CDR2 ANQGSEA. The CDR3 is 18 amino acids. As DNA, the CDR3 is TGCAGCGTTGTGCCCGTTCCGGGACAGGGGATTAGCTCCTACGAGCAGTACTTC. Translating gives CSVVPVPGQGISSYEQYF.

At least ten counts were recorded for this clonotype. The chain carries TRBV5-5 and TRBJ2-2, with a weak D call TRBD1 (6 bases). The CDR3 spans 15 residues. V dropped 4 bases and J dropped 4 bases, with 14 bases sitting between them. Germline V gives CDR1 SGHKS, CDR2 YYEKEE (reference sequence). The CDR3, as DNA: TGTGCCAGCAGCCCGGCAGGGACAATCACCGGGGAGCTGTTTTTT. Translated: CASSPAGTITGELFF.

V and J are TRBV7-6 and TRBJ1-3; D might be TRBD1 (5 bases). Trimming stripped 5 bases from V and 7 bases from J, with 15 bases between. This CDR3 comprises 14 residues. Germline V CDR1 and CDR2: SGHVS, FNYEAQ. The CDR3 loop is CASSPRGARNTIYF. Here the CDR3 DNA reads TGTGCCAGCAGCCCCCGGGGCGCTCGGAACACCATATATTTT. Supplemented by reference TRBV7-6 and TRBJ1-3, the full variable domain reads GAGVSQSPRYKVTKRGQDVALRCDPISGHVSLYWYRQALGQGPEFLTYFNYEAQQDKSGLPNDRFSAERPEGSISTLTIQRTEQRDSAMYRCASSPRGARNTIYFGEGSWLTVV.

A few counts support this clonotype. The chain is built from TRBV12-3 or TRBV12-4 and TRBJ1-3; D unresolved. The CDR3 is 13 residues long. Trimming removed 6 bases from V and 4 bases from J, with 10 bases in between. The CDR3 region is CASSSLTGNTIYF. The CDR3 DNA reads as TGTGCCAGCAGCTCTCTTACCGGAAACACCATATATTTT.